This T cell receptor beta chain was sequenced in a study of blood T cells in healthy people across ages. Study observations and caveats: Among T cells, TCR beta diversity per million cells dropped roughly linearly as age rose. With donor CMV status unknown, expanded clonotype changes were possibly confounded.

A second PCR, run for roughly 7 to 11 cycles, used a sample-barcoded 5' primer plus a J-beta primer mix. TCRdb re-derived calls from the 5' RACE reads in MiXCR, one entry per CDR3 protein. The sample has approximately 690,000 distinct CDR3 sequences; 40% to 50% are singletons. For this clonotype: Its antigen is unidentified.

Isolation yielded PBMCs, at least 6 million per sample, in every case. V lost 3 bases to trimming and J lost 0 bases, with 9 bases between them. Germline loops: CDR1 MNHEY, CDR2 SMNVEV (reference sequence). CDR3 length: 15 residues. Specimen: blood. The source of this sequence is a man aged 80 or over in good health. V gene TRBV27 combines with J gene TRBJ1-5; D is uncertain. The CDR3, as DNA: TGTGCCAGCAGTTTCCGCGAGAATAGCAATCAGCCCCAGCATTTT. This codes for CASSFRENSNQPQHF.